What follows are 24 T cell receptor beta chains derived from one specimen sequenced in a study of OX40 agonist ivuxolimab in advanced cancers. Receptors were amplified or captured by the immunoSEQ multiplex PCR assay. TCRdb holds this immuneACCESS table with in-frame rearrangements only. Some clones are missing; in checked studies, unresolved V genes explain under half, and the rest has no known cause. This sample gives tens of thousands of clones in total; 87% of them show up just once. The ten largest clones take up about 0.62% of the sample. The specimen comprised CD4+ or CD8+ T cells sorted from blood, sampled in a trial of the OX40 agonist ivuxolimab. The receptor set was obtained from an adult with an advanced solid tumor such as melanoma, head and neck, liver or kidney cancer.

The chain couples TRBV6-6 to TRBJ2-7; 7 bases align to TRBD1. The J segment lost 4 bases and the V segment lost 5 bases, leaving 8 bases of the junction unmatched. The CDR3 is 14 residues long. Germline CDR1 MNHNY, CDR2 SVGAGI (reference sequence). For the CDR3, the DNA is TGTGCCAGCAGTACTCGGGACAGTGGGTACGAGCAGTACTTC. This encodes CASSTRDSGYEQYF.

J is TRBJ2-5 and V is TRBV7-2; D is possibly TRBD2 (6 bases). The V end lost 5 bases, the J end lost 7 bases, and 23 bases lay between the germline ends. Germline V gives CDR1 SGHTA, CDR2 FQGNSA. This CDR3 has 16 residues. CDR3 sequence (DNA): TGTGCCAGCAGCCCCGACGGGACTCGGTTACTAACGACCCAGTACTTC. Translating gives CASSPDGTRLLTTQYF.

The V gene is TRBV7-9, the J gene TRBJ2-1; 10 bases agree with TRBD2. This CDR3 comprises 17 residues. Germline loops: CDR1 SEHNR, CDR2 FQNEAQ (reference sequence). The V segment lost 5 bases and the J segment 3 bases; nucleotides outside the gene matches: 10. The CDR3 DNA reads as TGTGCCAGCAGCCCCAAGCTAGCGGGAGCGTACTACAATGAGCAGTTCTTC. Its translation is CASSPKLAGAYYNEQFF.

Points on this clone: This specimen includes other DNA sequences encoding the same CDR3. V gene TRBV2 combines with J gene TRBJ2-7; D is ambiguous. Deletions cut 4 bases from V and 2 bases from J, with 3 bases between. Germline V gene lookup returns CDR1 SNHLY and CDR2 FYNNEI. The CDR3 is 11 residues long. Here the CDR3 DNA reads TGTGCCAGCAGTGTAACCTACGAGCAGTACTTC. It encodes CASSVTYEQYF.

The CDR3 sequence is CASSQDLPHTGPSLYEQYF. The CDR3 DNA is TGCGCCAGCAGCCAAGATCTTCCTCACACCGGGCCAAGCCTGTACGAGCAGTACTTC. This chain links TRBV4-1 with TRBJ2-7; no clear D gene. The CDR3 is 19 amino acids. Germline CDR1 reads MGHRA; CDR2 reads YSYEKL. V was shortened by 0 bases and J by 4 bases, with 25 bases between the two germline ends.

This chain joins TRBV5-1 and TRBJ2-1; 12 bases are a match to TRBD1. The V gene's germline CDR1 is SGHRS and CDR2 YFSETQ. CDR3 size: 15 residues. V lost 2 bases, J lost 10 bases, and 7 bases stayed unmatched. As DNA, the CDR3 is TGCGCCAGCAGCTTCACCGGGACAGGGGGCGGGGAGCAGTTCTTC. This codes for CASSFTGTGGGEQFF.

This chain connects TRBV28 to TRBJ2-7; D is perhaps TRBD2 (6 bases). The CDR3 covers 12 residues. V dropped 6 bases and J dropped 5 bases, with 11 bases sitting between them. Germline CDR1 reads MDHEN; CDR2 reads SYDVKM. CDR3 nucleotide sequence: TGTGCCAGCAGCCGGTCGGGGGACGAGCAGTACTTC. It translates to CASSRSGDEQYF.

The chain recombines TRBV11-2 with TRBJ2-1, with a possible D match to TRBD2 (6 bases). Looked up from germline, CDR1 is SGHAT and CDR2 is FQNNGV. The CDR3 runs 13 residues. V was clipped by 1 base and J by 12 bases, with 13 bases between them. Written as DNA, the CDR3 is TGTGCCAGCAGCTTAGTAGCCGGGGGTCGGCAGTTCTTC. This encodes CASSLVAGGRQFF.

This chain joins TRBV30 and TRBJ2-3; D is undetermined. Germline CDR1 reads GTSNPN; CDR2 reads SVGIG (reference sequence). The V end lost 4 bases, the J end lost 0 bases, and 11 bases lay between the germline ends. CDR3 length: 14 amino acids. CDR3 DNA: TGTGCCTGGACCCCATACACTAGCACAGATACGCAGTATTTT. It specifies CAWTPYTSTDTQYF.

This chain uses TRBV7-2 with TRBJ2-7; 11 bases fit TRBD2. V trimming: 5 bases; J trimming: 6 bases; junction bases outside the gene matches: 9. Germline V gives CDR1 SGHTA, CDR2 FQGNSA. The CDR3 consists of 15 residues. CDR3 in DNA: TGTGCCAGCAGCACTACTAGCGGGAGCTTCTCCGAGCAGTACTTC. Translating it yields CASSTTSGSFSEQYF.

DNA for the CDR3: TGTGCCAGCAGCATAGATTCCCGCTTCGAGCAGTACTTC. Protein sequence: CASSIDSRFEQYF. V usage is TRBV5-4 and J usage is TRBJ2-7; D not certain. Germline V gene lookup returns CDR1 SGHNT and CDR2 YYREEE (reference sequence). Between the trimmed V and J ends, which lost 4 bases and 6 bases, there was a span of 14 bases. The CDR3 consists of 13 residues.

The chain employs TRBV5-6 and TRBJ2-7; D not resolved. The V gene's germline CDR1 is SGHDT and CDR2 YYEEEE. The CDR3 covers 12 residues. The germline V and J ends were trimmed by 5 bases and 9 bases, with 15 bases remaining between them. CDR3 protein: CASRSYYERQYF. The CDR3 coding sequence is TGTGCCAGCAGATCCTATTACGAACGGCAGTACTTC.

The genes are TRBV10-2 and TRBJ1-5, with D uncertain. Germline assignment: CDR1 WSHSY and CDR2 SAAADI. Trimming stripped 0 bases from V and 7 bases from J, with 7 bases between. The CDR3 covers 13 residues. In nucleotides, the CDR3 is TGCGCCAGCAGTGAGTCGAGCGGCCAGCCCCAGCATTTT. Its protein is CASSESSGQPQHF.

The rearrangement uses TRBV10-3 and TRBJ2-1, with TRBD2 matching 9 bases. Germline assignment: CDR1 ENHRY and CDR2 SYGVKD. The CDR3 is made up of 13 amino acids. Losses at the gene ends were 10 bases for V and 7 bases for J; bases not matched to a gene: 8. DNA of the CDR3: TGTGCCACCTTAGCGGGAGAATCAAATGAGCAGTTCTTC. Translated: CATLAGESNEQFF.

This clone has just a few counts. This rearrangement joins TRBV5-4 to TRBJ2-7, with TRBD1 matching over 10 bases. The CDR3 extends over 16 amino acids. Germline V gene lookup returns CDR1 SGHNT and CDR2 YYREEE (reference sequence). Trimming cost V 4 bases and J 6 bases; bases outside gene matches: 13. As DNA, the CDR3 is TGTGCCAGCAGCAACTGGGGGACAGGGGTAAGCGGCGAGCAGTACTTC. Residues: CASSNWGTGVSGEQYF.

The V gene is TRBV19, the J gene TRBJ1-5; D gene ambiguous. The CDR3 spans 12 residues. The V gene's germline CDR1 is LNHDA and CDR2 SQIVND (reference sequence). V lost 2 bases to trimming and J lost 6 bases, with 5 bases between them. CDR3 region: CASSINLQPQHF. CDR3 in DNA: TGTGCCAGTAGTATAAATCTTCAGCCCCAGCATTTT.

This clone was detected a few times. The rearrangement links TRBV7-9 to TRBJ1-1; D not resolved. Germline values: CDR1 SEHNR, CDR2 FQNEAQ (reference sequence). V was shortened by 3 bases and J by 1 base, with 6 bases between the two germline ends. CDR3 length equals 13 residues. The CDR3, as DNA: TGTGCCAGCAGCTTGAGCCAGAACACTGAAGCTTTCTTT. Translation: CASSLSQNTEAFF.

The chain employs TRBV6-1 and TRBJ2-5; no clear D gene. The assigned J gene may be wrong: the sequence end matches TRBJ2-7 better. The CDR3 sequence is 13 residues long. Germline lookup yields CDR1 MNHNS and CDR2 SASEGT. In DNA form, the CDR3 reads TGTGCCAGCAGTGAATATCTCATGGGCGAGCAGTACTTC. Encoded protein: CASSEYLMGEQYF.

The chain recombines TRBV5-1 with TRBJ2-5, with 7 bases lining up with TRBD1. In germline, CDR1 is SGHRS, CDR2 YFSETQ. Trimming cost V 4 bases and J 2 bases; bases outside gene matches: 8. The CDR3 spans 15 residues. DNA of the CDR3: TGCGCCAGCAGCCCCCTCGGGACAGCTCAAGAGACCCAGTACTTC. Its translation: CASSPLGTAQETQYF.

The CDR3, as DNA: TGTGCCAGCAGCTTAGGGACAGGGGGCTCAGATACGCAGTATTTT. Amino acid sequence: CASSLGTGGSDTQYF. The V call is TRBV7-9, the J call TRBJ2-3; TRBD1 matches at 11 bases. The germline V gene has CDR1 SEHNR and CDR2 FQNEAQ (reference sequence). CDR3 length: 15 residues. V dropped 1 base and J dropped 4; count of bases not matched to a gene: 1.

The V gene is TRBV4-1, the J gene TRBJ2-2, with a tentative D call TRBD2 (7 bases). The CDR3 spans 15 residues. The germline gives CDR1 MGHRA, CDR2 YSYEKL. V gave up 7 bases and J gave up 7 bases, with 19 bases separating them. CDR3 loop: CASTKGRGADGELFF. Here the CDR3 DNA reads TGCGCCAGCACCAAAGGTCGGGGGGCCGACGGGGAGCTGTTTTTT.

This clone was counted a few times. The chain couples TRBV7-2 to TRBJ1-5; D possibly corresponds to TRBD1 (5 bases). Trimming removed 1 base from V and 4 bases from J, with 11 bases in between. The CDR3 spans 15 residues. Germline V gene sequence: CDR1 SGHTA, CDR2 FQGNSA. The CDR3 DNA reads TGTGCCAGCAGCTTAGATAGGGGATCAAATCAGCCCCAGCATTTT. This sequence encodes CASSLDRGSNQPQHF.

The genes are TRBV7-3 and TRBJ2-2, with TRBD2 matching over 14 bases. The CDR3 extends over 17 amino acids. CDR1 is SGHTA, CDR2 FQGTGA, per germline. After removal of 5 bases from V and 4 bases from J, the junction contained 6 bases not matched to a gene. Here the CDR3 reads CASSPGTSGSGTGELFF. The DNA for the CDR3 is TGTGCCAGCAGCCCCGGGACTAGCGGGAGTGGCACCGGGGAGCTGTTTTTT.

The rearrangement uses TRBV5-1 and TRBJ2-4; D tentatively reads TRBD1 or TRBD2 (5 bases each). Trimming took off 0 bases at V and 6 bases at J, with 13 bases between the two ends. Per germline, CDR1 SGHRS and CDR2 YFSETQ. The CDR3 is made up of 15 amino acids. The CDR3 sequence is CASSLGGLEGNIQYF. As DNA, the CDR3 is TGCGCCAGCAGCTTGGGGGGCCTAGAGGGAAACATTCAGTACTTC.